This T cell receptor (beta chain) derives from a study of neoadjuvant nivolumab and ipilimumab in lung cancer. Study outcomes and limitations: Pretherapy blood TCR richness correlated positively with resected tumor richness. Only a small number of samples underwent TCR sequencing. Only a single major-pathologic-response sample was available for clonality analysis. Resected tumors had greater TCR richness and clonality than uninvolved lung.

With regard to this clone: Its cognate antigen is unknown.

The protocol was immunoSEQ multiplex PCR, while the TCRdb copy is restricted to in-frame clones and leaves out a portion. In the table there are about 25,000 clones, 75% to 90% of which are singletons. This CDR3 contains 12 residues. CDR1 is MGHDK and CDR2 is SYGVNS in the germline V gene. Trimming took 6 bases from V and 2 from J, leaving 5 bases between them. Material: tumor tissue, obtained after neoadjuvant nivolumab, alone or with ipilimumab, at or shortly before surgery. This chain joins TRBV25-1 and TRBJ2-1; no definite D call. The origin of this receptor is an adult with non-small cell lung cancer. The CDR3 loop is CASSLAYNEQFF. DNA of the CDR3: TGTGCCAGCAGCTTAGCCTACAATGAGCAGTTCTTC.